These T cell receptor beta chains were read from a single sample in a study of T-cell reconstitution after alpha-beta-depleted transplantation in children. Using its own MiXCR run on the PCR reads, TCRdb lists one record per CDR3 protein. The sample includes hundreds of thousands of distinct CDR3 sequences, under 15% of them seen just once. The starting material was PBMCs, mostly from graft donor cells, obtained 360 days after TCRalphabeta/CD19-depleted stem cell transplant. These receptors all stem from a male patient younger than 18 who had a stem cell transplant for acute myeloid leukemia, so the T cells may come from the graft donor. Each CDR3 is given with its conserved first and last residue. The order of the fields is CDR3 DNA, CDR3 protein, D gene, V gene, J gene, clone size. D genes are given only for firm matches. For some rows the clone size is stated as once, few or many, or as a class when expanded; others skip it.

DNA: TGTGCCAGCAGCTTAGAGGTGGGGCTAGCGAAAACCTACGAGCAGTACTTC
CDR3: CASSLEVGLAKTYEQYF
D: -
V: TRBV7-8
J: TRBJ2-7
size: few

DNA: TGTGCCAGCAGCTTCCCGGGACAGGTCGTCAGGGACACGCAGTATTTT
CDR3: CASSFPGQVVRDTQYF
D: TRBD1
V: TRBV5-5
J: TRBJ2-3
size: many

DNA: TGCAGCGTTGACCCCGGACTAGCGGGAGAAACAGATACGCAGTATTTT
CDR3: CSVDPGLAGETDTQYF
D: TRBD2
V: TRBV29-1
J: TRBJ2-3
size: few

DNA: TGTGCCAGCAGCCAAGTTGGAGCGGGAGGTGCTCAGGAGACCCAGTACTTC
CDR3: CASSQVGAGGAQETQYF
D: TRBD2
V: TRBV3-1
J: TRBJ2-5
size: -

DNA: TGCGCCAGCAGCCCAGAGACTAGCGGGAGAAGCAATGAGCAGTTCTTC
CDR3: CASSPETSGRSNEQFF
D: TRBD2
V: TRBV5-1
J: TRBJ2-1
size: -

DNA: TGTGCCAGCAGCTACAGGTTGCGTCTGGGATACAATGAGCAGTTCTTC
CDR3: CASSYRLRLGYNEQFF
D: -
V: TRBV6-2/TRBV6-3
J: TRBJ2-1
size: -

DNA: TGTGCCAGCACCCAAGGACTAGGGCTGGAGACCCAGTACTTC
CDR3: CASTQGLGLETQYF
D: TRBD2
V: TRBV12-3/TRBV12-4
J: TRBJ2-5
size: -

DNA: TGTGCCAGCAGCCAGGGAGGAGGGGACACAGATACGCAGTATTTT
CDR3: CASSQGGGDTDTQYF
D: -
V: TRBV3-1
J: TRBJ2-3
size: few

DNA: TGTGCCAGCAGCTTAGCACACGGGACTATGCTGCTTTTCACAGATACGCAGTATTTT
CDR3: CASSLAHGTMLLFTDTQYF
D: TRBD2
V: TRBV7-6
J: TRBJ2-3
size: -

DNA: TGCAGCGTTGAAGACTCTTCGAGTAGCGCCTATTCCTACGAGCAGTACTTC
CDR3: CSVEDSSSSAYSYEQYF
D: -
V: TRBV29-1
J: TRBJ2-7
size: -

DNA: TGCGCCAGCAGCTTGGTGGGACGGTACACAGATACGCAGTATTTT
CDR3: CASSLVGRYTDTQYF
D: -
V: TRBV5-1
J: TRBJ2-3
size: -

DNA: TGTGCCAGCAGCAAGACTAGCGGTGCCTACGAGCAGTACTTC
CDR3: CASSKTSGAYEQYF
D: TRBD2
V: TRBV9
J: TRBJ2-7
size: -

DNA: TGCAGCGCCGACAGGGATGCAAACAATGAGCAGTTCTTC
CDR3: CSADRDANNEQFF
D: TRBD1
V: TRBV29-1
J: TRBJ2-1
size: many

DNA: TGTGCCACCAGGCCGGGACAGGGGCACACCGGGGAGCTGTTTTTT
CDR3: CATRPGQGHTGELFF
D: TRBD1
V: TRBV24-1
J: TRBJ2-2
size: few

DNA: TGCGCCAGCAGCCAAGTGTCGCCTGCTGGTTACAATGAGCAGTTCTTC
CDR3: CASSQVSPAGYNEQFF
D: -
V: TRBV4-3
J: TRBJ2-1
size: -

DNA: TGCGCCAGCACTTCCGGGACAGGGGATGGCTACACCTTC
CDR3: CASTSGTGDGYTF
D: TRBD1
V: TRBV5-1
J: TRBJ1-2
size: -

DNA: TGCAGCGTCCTACAAGATAACTATGGCTACACCTTC
CDR3: CSVLQDNYGYTF
D: -
V: TRBV29-1
J: TRBJ1-2
size: few

DNA: TGTGCCAGCAGCTTGGTCCGAAACAATGAGCAGTTCTTC
CDR3: CASSLVRNNEQFF
D: -
V: TRBV5-4
J: TRBJ2-1
size: few

DNA: TGCAGTGGGGAGAAAGTAGGGCCTAGCGGATCCACAGATACGCAGTATTTT
CDR3: CSGEKVGPSGSTDTQYF
D: TRBD2
V: TRBV20-1
J: TRBJ2-3
size: -

DNA: TGTGCCAGCAGTTCCGCCCCACAGGGAGGAAGGGCTTTCTTT
CDR3: CASSSAPQGGRAFF
D: -
V: TRBV27
J: TRBJ1-1
size: few

DNA: TGTGCCAGCAGCACCGATACAGTGGGGGGTTCCTACGAGCAGTACTTC
CDR3: CASSTDTVGGSYEQYF
D: -
V: TRBV7-9
J: TRBJ2-7
size: few

DNA: TGTGCCAGCAGTTACTCGGCGGACAACACTGAAGCTTTCTTT
CDR3: CASSYSADNTEAFF
D: -
V: TRBV6-2/TRBV6-3
J: TRBJ1-1
size: -

DNA: TGTGCCTGGAGTACCGGATGGGGCTACGAGCAGTACTTC
CDR3: CAWSTGWGYEQYF
D: -
V: TRBV30
J: TRBJ2-7
size: -

DNA: TGCAGCGTGGAAACAGGCTATCCGGGACTAGCGGGAGGTCGGTTCTCCTACAATGAGCAGTTCTTC
CDR3: CSVETGYPGLAGGRFSYNEQFF
D: TRBD2
V: TRBV29-1
J: TRBJ2-1
size: many